This entry lists 17 T cell receptor beta chains sequenced from one sample in a study of shared clonotypes between healthy human individuals. Generated by immunoSEQ multiplex PCR, the TCRdb table keeps only in-frame clones and is missing some. This table holds roughly 500,000 clones, 70% to 80% found once. The specimen sequenced was PBMCs. All receptors derive from a woman between 40 and 50 years old in good health. Some clones in this sample may be carry-over from other donors' samples.

The chain is built from TRBV28 and TRBJ2-5; TRBD2 agrees at 16 bases. J was trimmed by 12 bases and V by 6 bases; bases with no gene match: 7. Germline CDR1 MDHEN, CDR2 SYDVKM. The CDR3 has 14 residues. In DNA, the CDR3 is TGTGCCAGCAGACAGGGACTAGCGGGAGGGAAGAAGTACTTC. Encoded protein: CASRQGLAGGKKYF.

The chain uses TRBV5-4 and TRBJ2-1; 8 bases align to TRBD2. J gave up 9 bases and V 4 bases, and 15 bases lay outside the gene matches. The CDR3 totals 16 residues. Germline V gives CDR1 SGHNT, CDR2 YYREEE (reference sequence). The CDR3: CASSPGGAREWSEQFF. As DNA, the CDR3 is TGTGCCAGCAGCCCGGGAGGGGCGCGGGAGTGGAGTGAGCAGTTCTTC.

V gene TRBV14 combines with J gene TRBJ2-1; D remains ambiguous. The CDR3 totals 16 residues. Germline CDR1 is SGHDN and CDR2 is FVKESK. Trimming pared 3 bases from V and 5 bases from J, leaving 17 bases between. The CDR3 coding sequence is TGTGCCAGCAGCCACCATCAGGAAGGGCCGAACAATGAGCAGTTCTTC. This codes for CASSHHQEGPNNEQFF.

Here the CDR3 reads CASSRQGTNTEAFF. The CDR3 DNA follows: TGTGCCAGCTCACGACAGGGGACGAACACTGAAGCTTTCTTT. This chain connects TRBV18 to TRBJ1-1, with 8 bases aligning to TRBD1. Unmatched junction bases numbered 2, after V lost 4 bases and J lost 1 base. The length of the CDR3 is 14 residues. Germline lookup yields CDR1 KGHSH and CDR2 LQKENI.

This rearrangement joins TRBV10-1 to TRBJ2-5; no reliable D call. The V gene's germline CDR1 is WNHNN and CDR2 SYGVQD (reference sequence). V dropped 8 bases and J dropped 5 bases, with 9 bases sitting between them. The CDR3 extends over 11 amino acids. CDR3 coding DNA: TGCGCCAGCCGACCCGGCGAGACCCAGTACTTC. Translated, it gives CASRPGETQYF.

V is TRBV7-9 and J is TRBJ1-1; D is perhaps TRBD1 (5 bases). The germline gives CDR1 SEHNR, CDR2 FQNEAQ (reference sequence). This CDR3 spans 15 amino acids. The V gene lost 4 bases and the J gene lost 6 bases, with 18 bases spanning the gap. This chain's CDR3 is CASSSVGRGVAEAFF. CDR3 sequence (DNA): TGTGCCAGCAGCTCCGTAGGAAGGGGAGTCGCTGAAGCTTTCTTT.

V is TRBV27 and J is TRBJ1-4; D not certain. The germline V and J ends were trimmed by 2 bases and 0 bases, with 10 bases remaining between them. Germline CDR1 and CDR2: MNHEY and SMNVEV (reference sequence). CDR3 length: 16 amino acids. In DNA form, the CDR3 reads TGTGCCAGCAGTTTAAGGATAGGGACAACTAATGAAAAACTGTTTTTT. Its protein is CASSLRIGTTNEKLFF.

The chain links TRBV19 to TRBJ1-2; the match to TRBD1 covers 7 bases. The V segment lost 7 bases and the J segment 3 bases; nucleotides outside the gene matches: 8. The germline V gene has CDR1 LNHDA and CDR2 SQIVND (reference sequence). The CDR3 is made up of 14 amino acids. The CDR3 DNA sequence: TGTGCCAGTACCCCGCAGGGGGAAGACTATGGCTACACCTTC. Protein sequence: CASTPQGEDYGYTF.

Worth noting for this clone: In the same sample, other DNA sequences code for this CDR3. This sequence joins TRBV18 and TRBJ2-7; 9 positions match TRBD1. This CDR3 has 14 residues. The J segment lost 1 base and the V segment lost 2 bases, leaving 0 bases of the junction unmatched. Per the germline V gene, CDR1 is KGHSH and CDR2 is LQKENI. The CDR3 spells CASSPGTGSYEQYF. CDR3 bases: TGTGCCAGCTCACCAGGGACAGGGTCCTACGAGCAGTACTTC. Based on the CDR3 plus reference TRBV18 and TRBJ2-7, the full variable domain is NAGVMQNPRHLVRRRGQEARLRCSPMKGHSHVYWYRQLPEEGLKFMVYLQKENIIDESGMPKERFSAEFPKEGPSILRIQQVVRGDSAAYFCASSPGTGSYEQYFGPGTRLTVT.

The chain uses TRBV11-2 and TRBJ1-2; maybe TRBD1 (6 bases). This CDR3 spans 14 amino acids. CDR1 is SGHAT, CDR2 FQNNGV, per germline. Trimming took 5 bases from V and 5 from J, leaving 15 bases between them. CDR3: CASSTIGGPYGYTF. The CDR3 nucleotides are TGTGCCAGCAGCACAATCGGGGGGCCATATGGCTACACCTTC.

The CDR3 nucleotides are TGTGCCTGGAGGACGGACAGGGACTATGGCTACACCTTC. Encoded protein: CAWRTDRDYGYTF. The chain combines TRBV30 with TRBJ1-2; 8 bases are shared with TRBD1. Germline V gives CDR1 GTSNPN, CDR2 SVGIG (reference sequence). Trimming cost V 3 bases and J 3 bases; bases outside gene matches: 3. This CDR3 has 13 residues.

Points on this clone: With a far larger clone one base away, a read error is the likely cause. This CDR3 is also generated by other DNA sequences in the sample. The chain recombines TRBV20-1 with TRBJ1-1, with D uncertain. The CDR3 totals 11 residues. CDR1 is DFQATT and CDR2 is SNEGSKA in the germline V gene (reference sequence). CDR3 DNA: TGCAGTGCTAGTAAGAACACTGAGGCTTTCTTT. Translating it yields CSASKNTEAFF.

The table lists this clone with a count of one. The chain has TRBV18 and TRBJ2-1; 12 bases align to TRBD2. Germline V CDR1 and CDR2: KGHSH, LQKENI. V was clipped by 0 bases and J by 3 bases; unmatched bases: 15. This CDR3 has 21 amino acids. CDR3 residues: CASSPPIFLSGLAGNYNEQFF. The CDR3 DNA is TGTGCCAGCTCACCACCGATATTTCTCTCCGGACTAGCGGGGAACTACAATGAGCAGTTCTTC.

The chain is built from TRBV11-1 and TRBJ2-7; TRBD2 agrees at 9 bases. Losses at the gene ends were 7 bases for V and 1 base for J; bases not matched to a gene: 14. The CDR3 covers 17 residues. The V gene's germline CDR1 is SGHAT and CDR2 FQDESV (reference sequence). The CDR3 sequence: CASTKQASGTLSYEQYF. In DNA, the CDR3 is TGTGCCAGCACCAAGCAGGCTAGCGGGACCCTGTCCTACGAGCAGTACTTC.

This clone has only one observation. A clone one base away is much larger, so this may be a read error. The chain links TRBV30 to TRBJ1-1, with a possible D match to TRBD1 (5 bases). The germline CDR1 and CDR2 sequences are GTSNPN and SVGIG (reference sequence). V shed 2 bases and J shed 4 bases, with 11 bases lying between them. This CDR3 has 13 residues. This CDR3 reads CAWSPRGGTEAFF. DNA for the CDR3: TGTGCCTGGAGTCCCCGGGGGGGCACTGAAGCTTTCTTT.

V and J are TRBV4-2 and TRBJ2-7; a possible D gene is TRBD1 (5 bases). V lost 1 base, J lost 2 bases, and 12 bases lay in between. This CDR3 has 15 amino acids. Germline CDR1 reads LGHNA; CDR2 reads YNFKEQ. The CDR3 nucleotides are TGTGCCAGCAGCCAAGGGAGTCAGGGTACCTACGAGCAGTACTTC. This codes for CASSQGSQGTYEQYF.

This clone was detected once. The genes are TRBV28 and TRBJ2-1; the D is unclear. The germline V gene has CDR1 MDHEN and CDR2 SYDVKM. The CDR3 totals 16 residues. V dropped 4 bases and J dropped 0 bases, with 13 bases sitting between them. CDR3 in amino acids: CASSSPRLSSYNEQFF. The CDR3 DNA reads as TGTGCCAGCAGTTCCCCGCGTCTAAGCTCCTACAATGAGCAGTTCTTC.